The 7 T cell receptor beta chains below come from one sample, sequenced in a study of blood T cell repertoires in COVID-19. Profiling relied on immunoSEQ multiplex PCR, and the TCRdb table lists in-frame clones only, not all of them. The sample consists of about 250,000 clones, about 68% of them appearing once. Sequencing was done on a sample of peripheral blood. The receptors stem from an elderly woman with acute or convalescent COVID-19.

The chain couples TRBV3-1 (or the pseudogene TRBV3-2) to TRBJ2-1; 9 nucleotides align to TRBD2. The CDR3 totals 16 residues. Germline V gene lookup returns CDR1 LGHDT and CDR2 YNNKEL (reference sequence). The trim removed 4 bases at V and 1 base at J, leaving 5 bases unmatched. CDR3 sequence (DNA): TGTGCCAGCAGCCGAGGGAGCGGGAGGTCCTACAATGAGCAGTTCTTC. Its protein is CASSRGSGRSYNEQFF.

The chain employs TRBV6-5 and TRBJ1-5, with D possibly TRBD1 on 6 matching bases. Trimming stripped 6 bases from V and 0 bases from J, with 12 bases between. The CDR3 length is 15 residues. CDR1 MNHEY and CDR2 SVGAGI come from the germline V gene. CDR3 DNA: TGTGCCAGCAGCCAAGGACAGTATAGCAATCAGCCCCAGCATTTT. Translated: CASSQGQYSNQPQHF.

This chain connects TRBV30 to TRBJ1-1; TRBD1 aligns across 8 bases. After removal of 5 bases from V and 4 bases from J, the junction contained 12 bases not matched to a gene. CDR3 length: 15 residues. CDR1 is GTSNPN, CDR2 SVGIG, per germline (reference sequence). CDR3 sequence reads: CAWGLDRVSTTEAFF. CDR3 nucleotides: TGTGCCTGGGGCCTGGACAGGGTTTCGACCACTGAAGCTTTCTTT.

This clone was seen only a few times. This chain links TRBV10-2 with TRBJ1-6, with 7 bases fitting TRBD1. Per the germline V gene, CDR1 is WSHSY and CDR2 is SAAADI. V lost 3 bases to trimming and J lost 1 base; unmatched junction nucleotides: 3. The CDR3 spans 16 residues. CDR3 sequence reads: CASSEKGASYNSPLHF. The CDR3 DNA is TGCGCCAGCAGTGAAAAGGGGGCATCCTATAATTCACCCCTCCACTTT.

The chain links TRBV3-1 (or the pseudogene TRBV3-2) to TRBJ2-7; no clear D gene. Germline V gene lookup returns CDR1 LGHDT and CDR2 YNNKEL (reference sequence). The CDR3 totals 16 residues. The V gene lost 0 bases and the J gene lost 5 bases, with 17 bases spanning the gap. The CDR3 spells CASSQESSRLTNEQYF. The CDR3 region has the DNA TGTGCCAGCAGCCAAGAGTCTAGTCGTCTGACCAACGAGCAGTACTTC.

In regard to this clone: Other DNA sequences from this sample encode an identical CDR3 as well. The genes are TRBV30 and TRBJ1-5; maybe TRBD1 (6 bases). V gave up 3 bases and J gave up 4 bases, with 10 bases separating them. Germline CDR1 reads GTSNPN; CDR2 reads SVGIG (reference sequence). This CDR3 spans 13 amino acids. The CDR3 loop is CAWSSQGNQPQHF. As DNA, the CDR3 is TGTGCCTGGAGCTCACAGGGAAATCAGCCCCAGCATTTT. The full variable domain, in which reference TRBV30 and TRBJ1-5 provide the parts outside the CDR3, is SQTIHQWPATLVQPVGSPLSLECTVEGTSNPNLYWYRQAAGRGLQLLFYSVGIGQISSEVPQNLSASRPQDRQFILSSKKLLLSDSGFYLCAWSSQGNQPQHFGDGTRLSIL.

This clone was counted once. The rearrangement links TRBV6-6 to TRBJ1-1, with D perhaps TRBD1 (5 bases). The CDR3 is 16 amino acids. Germline V gene lookup returns CDR1 MNHNY and CDR2 SVGAGI (reference sequence). Trimming left V 6 bases short and J 1 base short, with 18 bases between. In DNA form, the CDR3 reads TGTGCCAGCAGACCACAGGAGATCCCAGGGAACACTGAAGCTTTCTTT. Amino acid sequence: CASRPQEIPGNTEAFF.